Below are 17 T cell receptor beta chains sequenced from a single sample in a study of blood T cell repertoires in COVID-19. The method was immunoSEQ multiplex PCR; TCRdb's version includes in-frame clones alone and lacks a portion of them. The table shows 140,000 to 150,000 clones, with 88% occurring only once. Sequenced: peripheral blood. The receptors here all came from a human donor in a cohort sampled during active COVID-19.

Only one count was recorded for this clone. This sequence joins TRBV29-1 and TRBJ2-1; 9 positions agree with TRBD1. The V and J ends lost 4 bases and 9 bases, in that order; junction bases with no gene match: 4. The CDR3 consists of 12 residues. Germline V gene sequence: CDR1 SQVTM, CDR2 ANQGSEA. The CDR3 sequence is CSVGQGDGEQFF. In DNA, the CDR3 is TGCAGCGTTGGACAGGGGGACGGTGAGCAGTTCTTC.

This chain joins TRBV3-1 (or the pseudogene TRBV3-2) and TRBJ2-3, with 7 bases matching TRBD1. Germline V gene sequence: CDR1 LGHDT, CDR2 YNNKEL (reference sequence). The CDR3 runs 15 residues. V dropped 4 bases and J dropped 1; count of bases not matched to a gene: 5. DNA for the CDR3: TGTGCCAGCAGCCTTGGGACAGCCTGCACAGATACGCAGTATTTT. It yields the protein CASSLGTACTDTQYF.

Points on this clone: Other DNA sequences in the sample encode the same CDR3. The rearrangement uses TRBV5-1 and TRBJ1-1, with D hard to call. Trimming removed 0 bases from V and 2 bases from J, with 5 bases in between. Looked up from germline, CDR1 is SGHRS and CDR2 is YFSETQ. This CDR3 region has 13 residues. In nucleotides, the CDR3 is TGCGCCAGCAGCTTGGGCGTAAACACTGAAGCTTTCTTT. Its protein is CASSLGVNTEAFF.

With regard to this clone: Other DNA sequences in this sample translate to the same CDR3. The genes are TRBV7-3 and TRBJ2-1; 9 bases line up with TRBD1. CDR1 is SGHTA, CDR2 FQGTGA, per germline. V was pared by 4 bases and J by 0 bases, with 1 base of the junction left unmatched. CDR3 length: 15 amino acids. The CDR3 protein is CASSWGQGSYNEQFF. The CDR3 DNA sequence: TGTGCCAGCAGCTGGGGACAGGGCTCCTACAATGAGCAGTTCTTC.

This clone has just one count. The chain employs TRBV7-3 and TRBJ2-3; 12 nucleotides agree with TRBD1. The CDR3 is made up of 16 amino acids. With 4 bases clipped from V and 4 bases from J, the junction kept 6 bases outside the gene matches. The V gene's germline CDR1 is SGHTA and CDR2 FQGTGA. CDR3 sequence reads: CASSWPGQGASDTQYF. The DNA of the CDR3 is TGTGCCAGCAGCTGGCCGGGACAGGGGGCGTCAGATACGCAGTATTTT.

The gene calls are TRBV19 and TRBJ2-5; no clear D. The length of the CDR3 is 13 residues. The V gene's germline CDR1 is LNHDA and CDR2 SQIVND (reference sequence). Trimming pared 2 bases from V and 1 base from J, leaving 5 bases between. The CDR3 DNA follows: TGTGCCAGTAGTATACAGATCCAAGAGACCCAGTACTTC. Its protein product is CASSIQIQETQYF.

This chain connects TRBV5-1 to TRBJ1-2; weak D call: TRBD1 (6 bases). The V gene's germline CDR1 is SGHRS and CDR2 YFSETQ. Between the trimmed V and J ends, which lost 2 bases and 4 bases, there was a span of 12 bases. This CDR3 is built from 14 residues. CDR3 nucleotides: TGCGCCAGCAGCTTATGGGGGCAGGGCTATGGCTACACCTTC. Its protein product is CASSLWGQGYGYTF.

This rearrangement joins TRBV29-1 to TRBJ1-4; 8 bases map to TRBD1. V was clipped by 6 bases and J by 5 bases; unmatched bases: 8. Germline V gives CDR1 SQVTM, CDR2 ANQGSEA. The length of the CDR3 is 14 residues. In DNA form, the CDR3 reads TGCAGCGTGAAAACCGGGACAGGAAATGAAAAACTGTTTTTT. Translation gives CSVKTGTGNEKLFF.

V is TRBV4-1 and J is TRBJ2-1, with no clear D. Trimming took off 3 bases at V and 10 bases at J, with 7 bases between the two ends. The CDR3 runs 11 residues. The germline V gene encodes CDR1 MGHRA and CDR2 YSYEKL. DNA for the CDR3: TGCGCCAGCAGCCATAATCGGGAGCAGTTCTTC. The encoded protein is CASSHNREQFF.

The gene calls are TRBV7-2 and TRBJ2-1, with D possibly matching TRBD2 (5 bases). Germline V CDR1 and CDR2: SGHTA, FQGNSA. Trimming took off 3 bases at V and 7 bases at J, with 13 bases between the two ends. CDR3 length: 14 amino acids. The CDR3: CASSFPTRLNEQFF. In DNA, the CDR3 is TGTGCCAGCAGCTTCCCCACTAGGCTTAATGAGCAGTTCTTC.

The table lists this clone with a few counts. This rearrangement joins TRBV9 to TRBJ1-6; the D is unclear. Germline CDR1 and CDR2: SGDLS and YYNGEE. The CDR3 is 15 residues long. V dropped 5 bases and J dropped 4 bases, with 13 bases sitting between them. The DNA for the CDR3 is TGTGCCAGCAGTACCGGCAGCGCATATAATTCACCCCTCCACTTT. It is translated as CASSTGSAYNSPLHF.

This clone was seen a single time. The genes are TRBV6-6 and TRBJ2-6; D is unclear. The germline V gene encodes CDR1 MNHNY and CDR2 SVGAGI (reference sequence). V dropped 6 bases and J dropped 1 base, with 10 bases sitting between them. This CDR3 spans 15 amino acids. The CDR3 loop reads CASRHSRSGANVLTF. Here the CDR3 DNA reads TGTGCCAGCAGACATTCCAGGTCTGGGGCCAACGTCCTGACTTTC.

Written as DNA, the CDR3 is TGCGCCAGCAGAGTTTGGGGGGTAAAGAACACTGAAGCTTTCTTT. Translation gives CASRVWGVKNTEAFF. The chain links TRBV5-1 to TRBJ1-1; D is perhaps TRBD1 (5 bases). CDR1 and CDR2 from the germline V gene are SGHRS and YFSETQ. The V gene lost 5 bases and the J gene lost 1 base, with 15 bases spanning the gap. This CDR3 contains 15 residues.

This clone has more than one count but fewer than ten. The genes are TRBV7-2 and TRBJ2-1, with D possibly matching TRBD1 (6 bases). Looked up from germline, CDR1 is SGHTA and CDR2 is FQGNSA. The V end was cut by 1 base, the J end by 5 bases, with 9 bases between. This CDR3 contains 14 residues. CDR3 sequence reads: CASSLVQGNNEQFF. CDR3 DNA: TGTGCCAGCAGCTTAGTTCAGGGGAACAATGAGCAGTTCTTC. The full variable domain, completed using reference TRBV7-2 and TRBJ2-1, is GAGVSQSPSNKVTEKGKDVELRCDPISGHTALYWYRQSLGQGLEFLIYFQGNSAPDKSGLPSDRFSAERTGGSVSTLTIQRTQQEDSAVYLCASSLVQGNNEQFFGPGTRLTVL.

The V and J genes are TRBV2 and TRBJ1-6, with no clear D. The germline V and J ends were trimmed by 7 bases and 0 bases, with 7 bases remaining between them. Per germline, CDR1 SNHLY and CDR2 FYNNEI. The CDR3 covers 14 residues. CDR3: CASTRSSYNSPLHF. CDR3 sequence (DNA): TGTGCCAGCACGAGGAGCTCCTATAATTCACCCCTCCACTTT.

The chain is built from TRBV11-2 and TRBJ1-5, with a weak D call TRBD1 (5 bases). The CDR3 sequence is 17 residues long. From germline, CDR1 is SGHAT and CDR2 FQNNGV. Deletions cut 2 bases from V and 5 bases from J, with 19 bases between. The CDR3 DNA reads as TGTGCCAGCAGCTTAATATCAGGGAGGGCCCTTCATCAGCCCCAGCATTTT. Amino acid sequence: CASSLISGRALHQPQHF.

A single count supports this clone. The rearrangement links TRBV5-4 to TRBJ1-1; tentative D call: TRBD1 (5 bases). Germline V gives CDR1 SGHNT, CDR2 YYREEE (reference sequence). The CDR3 is 14 amino acids. The V end lost 0 bases, the J end lost 1 base, and 7 bases lay between the germline ends. This CDR3 is CASSLGGGNTEAFF. In nucleotides, the CDR3 is TGTGCCAGCAGCTTGGGCGGGGGGAACACTGAAGCTTTCTTT.